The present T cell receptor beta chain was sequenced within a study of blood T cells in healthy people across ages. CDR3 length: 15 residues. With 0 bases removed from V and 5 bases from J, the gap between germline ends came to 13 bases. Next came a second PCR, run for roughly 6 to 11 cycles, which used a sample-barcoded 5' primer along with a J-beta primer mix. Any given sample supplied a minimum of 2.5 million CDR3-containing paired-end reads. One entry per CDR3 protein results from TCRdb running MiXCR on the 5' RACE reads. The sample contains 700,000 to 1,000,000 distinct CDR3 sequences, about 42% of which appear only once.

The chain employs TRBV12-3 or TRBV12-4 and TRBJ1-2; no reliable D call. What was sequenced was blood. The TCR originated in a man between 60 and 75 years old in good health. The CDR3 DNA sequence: TGTGCCAGCAGTTTAGCGGTTACGGCCGAGTATGGCTACACCTTC. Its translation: CASSLAVTAEYGYTF.